This TCR beta chain was identified during a study of CD8+CD57+ T cells in acquired aplastic anemia. Study-level information: The mean DNA yield obtained from sorted CD4+ and CD8+ cells came to 3 to 3.5 ug.

Germline assignment: CDR1 SGHAT and CDR2 FQDESV (reference sequence). The CDR3 contains 13 residues. V was shortened by 4 bases and J by 13 bases, with 14 bases between the two germline ends. For sequencing, patients were chosen who had shown expansion of CD8+CD57+ cells by flow cytometry. Every patient had severe acquired aplastic anemia. Study outcomes and limitations: Patients and controls turned out to have roughly 31 CD8+ CDR3 sequences in common.

This clonotype came up once. The antigen is not known. Genomic DNA templated the TCR beta VDJ and CDR3 profiling. TCRdb passed the reads through MiXCR, listing each CDR3 protein once. The top ten hold 35% to 50% of the sample, which has 200,000 to 300,000 distinct CDR3 sequences, 82% seen once. Specimen: sorted CD4+, CD8+, or CD8+CD57+ T cells (not recorded which) from PBMCs. This sequence originates from a human donor with aplastic anemia. The chain has TRBV11-1 and TRBJ1-6, with a weak D call TRBD1 (5 bases). The CDR3 nucleotides read TGTGCCAGCAGCTGGGGCGGGGGGAGTCCCCTCCACTTT. Translation gives CASSWGGGSPLHF.